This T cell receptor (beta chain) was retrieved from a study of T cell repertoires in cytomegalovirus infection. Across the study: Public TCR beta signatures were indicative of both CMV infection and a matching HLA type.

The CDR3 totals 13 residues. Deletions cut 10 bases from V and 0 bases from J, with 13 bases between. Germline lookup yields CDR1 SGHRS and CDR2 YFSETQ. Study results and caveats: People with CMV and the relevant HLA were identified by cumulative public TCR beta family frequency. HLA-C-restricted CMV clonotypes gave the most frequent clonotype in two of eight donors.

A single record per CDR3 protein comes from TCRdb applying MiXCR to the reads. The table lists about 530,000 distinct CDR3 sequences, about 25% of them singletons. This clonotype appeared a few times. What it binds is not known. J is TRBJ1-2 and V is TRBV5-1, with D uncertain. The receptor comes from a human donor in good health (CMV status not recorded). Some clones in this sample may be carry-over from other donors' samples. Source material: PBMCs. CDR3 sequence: CADEDGSNYGYTF. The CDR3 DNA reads TGCGCCGACGAGGACGGATCTAACTATGGCTACACCTTC.